What follows is one T cell receptor beta chain and its context. The data belong to a study of control samples from healthy donors and cancer patients. Sequencing used immunoSEQ multiplex PCR; TCRdb keeps in-frame clones, though not all of them. The repertoire holds more than 60,000 clones, with about 89% as singletons. This CDR3 has 17 amino acids. V lost 6 bases and J lost 3; bases outside the gene matches: 9. CDR1 is SNHLY, CDR2 FYNNEI, per germline. V and J are TRBV2 and TRBJ2-1; TRBD2 matches 12 bases. This TCR derives from a woman between 45 and 65 years old with colorectal cancer. What was sequenced was PBMCs. The CDR3 region is CASSSRTSGENYNEQFF. DNA of the CDR3: TGTGCCAGCAGCTCTAGGACTAGCGGGGAAAACTACAATGAGCAGTTCTTC.